This T cell receptor (beta chain) was identified in a study of shared clonotypes between healthy human individuals. The table came from immunoSEQ multiplex PCR; TCRdb's copy has only in-frame clones and leaves some out. The data contain approximately 740,000 clones, approximately 79% of them singletons. Caucasian adults living in Nashville, Tennessee, provided all samples. The investigators split CD4+ cells into a CD45RA+ naive subset and a CD45RA-negative memory subset. CDR3 length equals 13 residues. Trimming pared 5 bases from V and 5 bases from J, leaving 13 bases between. CDR1 and CDR2 (germline): MDHEN, SYDVKM. Study outcomes and limitations: Clonotypes which were not shared had lower generation probabilities than clonotypes that all four donors shared.

Of note for this clone: Antigen unknown.

This sequence joins TRBV28 and TRBJ2-7, with D hard to call. Sequencing was carried out using memory CD4+ T cells sorted from blood. As to subset: CD45RA-negative fraction. The source is a woman aged 25-40 years in good health. This CDR3 reads CASSPVNENEQYF. In DNA, the CDR3 is TGTGCCAGCAGTCCCGTTAACGAGAACGAGCAGTACTTC.